A selection of T cell receptor beta chains follows, all from one sample in a study of shared clonotypes between healthy human individuals. Only in-frame clones appear in the TCRdb table, and some are missing; sequencing was by immunoSEQ multiplex PCR. The table records hundreds of thousands of clones, 70% to 80% of them present only once. Sequencing was performed on PBMCs. These receptors came from a woman between 35 and 50 years old in good health. Some clones in this sample may be carry-over from other donors' samples. CDR3s include the opening cysteine and the closing phenylalanine or tryptophan. Fields, in order: J gene, V gene, CDR3 protein.

>TRBJ2-5|TRBV9
CASSVGGGVAETQYF
>TRBJ2-5|TRBV7-8
CASGGSGETQYF
>TRBJ2-7|TRBV5-4
CASSQQTGTYEQYF
>TRBJ1-2|TRBV7-2
CASSLAAQLNYGYTF
>TRBJ2-2|TRBV15
CATSRDFVGNTGELFF
>TRBJ2-2|TRBV2
CASSRLETGELFF
>TRBJ2-1|TRBV2
CASSPPGGSYNEQFF
>TRBJ2-7|TRBV18
CASSSTRETYEQYF
>TRBJ2-2|TRBV4-2
CASSQRQGDTGELFF
>TRBJ1-2|TRBV2
CASSFRDRPNYGYTF
>TRBJ1-3|TRBV5-1
CASSLAGARFGNTIYF
>TRBJ2-3|TRBV9
CASSVEGQSTDTQYF
>TRBJ2-3|TRBV30
CALTVSTSTDTQYF
>TRBJ2-7|TRBV5-1
CASSVLPGQGIYEQYF
>TRBJ2-1|TRBV5-1
CASSLVGTEYNEQFF
>TRBJ1-1|TRBV7-9
CASSQDGRGTEAFF
>TRBJ1-2|TRBV29-1
CSVGAGWGYTF
>TRBJ2-7|TRBV4-3
CASSQSGAAEQYF
>TRBJ2-5|TRBV7-9
CASRPRDYLRETQYF
>TRBJ2-1|TRBV5-4
CASSLVQGYNEQFF
>TRBJ1-5|TRBV2
CAASDGQNNQPQHF
>TRBJ1-6|TRBV5-6
CASSLETGSNSPLHF
>TRBJ1-3|TRBV7-3
CASSLSAGEGNTIYF
>TRBJ2-3|TRBV7-8
CAKAPGTSGRAFTDTQYF
>TRBJ1-5|TRBV28
CASSSLDALSNQPQHF
>TRBJ1-1|TRBV9
CASSVGPMNTEAFF